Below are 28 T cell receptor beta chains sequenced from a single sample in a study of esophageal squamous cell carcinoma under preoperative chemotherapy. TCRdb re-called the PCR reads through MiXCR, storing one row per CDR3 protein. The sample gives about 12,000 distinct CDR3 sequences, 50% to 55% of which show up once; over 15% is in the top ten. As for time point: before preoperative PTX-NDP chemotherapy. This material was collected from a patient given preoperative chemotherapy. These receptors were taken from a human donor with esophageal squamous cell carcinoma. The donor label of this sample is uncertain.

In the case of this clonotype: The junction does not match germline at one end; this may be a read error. Written as DNA, the CDR3 is TGTGCGAGCAGTGCGGCGGGAGCGGGTGCCAAAAACATTCAGTACTTC. It encodes CASSAAGAGAKNIQYF. The V gene is TRBV6-1, the J gene TRBJ2-4; 7 nucleotides agree with TRBD2. The V gene's germline CDR1 is MNHNS and CDR2 SASEGT. The CDR3 covers 16 residues.

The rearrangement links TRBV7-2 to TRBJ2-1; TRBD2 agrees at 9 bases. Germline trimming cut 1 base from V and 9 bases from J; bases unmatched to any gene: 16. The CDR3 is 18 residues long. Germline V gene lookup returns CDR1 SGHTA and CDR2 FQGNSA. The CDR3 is CASSLEPLIQLAGFEQFF. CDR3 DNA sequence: TGTGCCAGCAGCTTAGAGCCTCTCATACAACTAGCGGGCTTTGAGCAGTTCTTC.

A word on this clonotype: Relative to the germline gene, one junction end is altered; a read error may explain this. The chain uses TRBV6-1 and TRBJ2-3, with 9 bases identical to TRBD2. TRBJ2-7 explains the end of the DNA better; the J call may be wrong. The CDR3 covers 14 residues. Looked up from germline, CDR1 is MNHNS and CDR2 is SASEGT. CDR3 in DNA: TGTGGCAGCCAGGGTAGCGGGGGAAAAAATACGCAGTACTTC. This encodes CGSQGSGGKNTQYF.

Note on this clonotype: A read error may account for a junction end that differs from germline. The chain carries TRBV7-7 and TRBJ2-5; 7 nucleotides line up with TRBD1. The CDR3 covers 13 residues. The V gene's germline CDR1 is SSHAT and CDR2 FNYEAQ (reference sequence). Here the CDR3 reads CASSLGQDNEQYF. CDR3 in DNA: TGTGCTAGCAGCTTAGGACAGGATAATGAGCAGTACTTC. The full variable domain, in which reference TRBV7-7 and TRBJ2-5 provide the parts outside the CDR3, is GAGVSQSPRYKVTKRGQDVTLRCDPISSHATLYWYQQALGQGPEFLTYFNYEAQPDKSGLPSDRFSAERPEGSISTLTIQRTEQRDSAMYRCASSLGQDNEQYFGPGTRLLVL.

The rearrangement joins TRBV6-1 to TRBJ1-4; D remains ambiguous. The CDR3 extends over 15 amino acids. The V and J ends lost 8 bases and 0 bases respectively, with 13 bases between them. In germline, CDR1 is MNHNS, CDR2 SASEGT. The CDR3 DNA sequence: TGTGCCAGCCGGTTGACATTTGCAACTAATGAAAAACTGTTTTTT. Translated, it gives CASRLTFATNEKLFF.

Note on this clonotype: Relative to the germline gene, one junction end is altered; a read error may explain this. CDR3 residues: CASSEAVGTGKQFF. CDR3 coding DNA: TGTGCGAGCAGTGAGGCTGTGGGCACCGGGAAGCAGTTTTTT. This rearrangement joins TRBV6-1 to TRBJ2-2; perhaps TRBD2 as D (5 bases). The CDR3 totals 14 residues. Germline-derived CDR1 and CDR2 are MNHNS and SASEGT.

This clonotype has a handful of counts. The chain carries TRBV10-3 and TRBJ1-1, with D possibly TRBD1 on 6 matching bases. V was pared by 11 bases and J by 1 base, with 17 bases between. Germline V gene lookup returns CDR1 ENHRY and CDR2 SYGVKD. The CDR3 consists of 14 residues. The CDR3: CAAKVLGANTEAFF. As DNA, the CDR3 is TGTGCCGCGAAGGTCTTGGGGGCGAACACTGAAGCTTTCTTT.

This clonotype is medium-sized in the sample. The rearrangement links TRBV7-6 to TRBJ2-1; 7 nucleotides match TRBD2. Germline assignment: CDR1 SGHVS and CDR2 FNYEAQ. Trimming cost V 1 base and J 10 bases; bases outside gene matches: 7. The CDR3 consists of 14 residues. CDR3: CASSLGGGTYEQFF. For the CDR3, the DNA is TGTGCCAGCAGCTTAGGGGGAGGGACGTACGAGCAGTTCTTC.

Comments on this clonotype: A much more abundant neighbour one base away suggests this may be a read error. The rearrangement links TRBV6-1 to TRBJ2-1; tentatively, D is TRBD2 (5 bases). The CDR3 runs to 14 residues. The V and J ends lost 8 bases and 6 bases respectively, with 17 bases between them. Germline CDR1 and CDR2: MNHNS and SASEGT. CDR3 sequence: CASALGEGSNEQFF. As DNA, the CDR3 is TGTGCCAGCGCCCTAGGTGAGGGAAGCAATGAGCAGTTCTTC.

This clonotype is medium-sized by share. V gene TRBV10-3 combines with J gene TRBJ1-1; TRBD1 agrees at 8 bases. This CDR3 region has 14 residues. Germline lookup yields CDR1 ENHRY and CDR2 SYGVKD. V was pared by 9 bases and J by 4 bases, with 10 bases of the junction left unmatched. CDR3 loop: CAISPGGRVTEAFF. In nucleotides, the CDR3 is TGTGCCATTTCACCAGGGGGCCGCGTCACTGAAGCTTTCTTT.

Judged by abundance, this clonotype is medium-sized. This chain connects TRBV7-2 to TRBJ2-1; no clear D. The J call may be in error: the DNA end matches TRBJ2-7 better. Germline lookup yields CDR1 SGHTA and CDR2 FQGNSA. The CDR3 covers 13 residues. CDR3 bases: TGTGCCAGCAGCTTAGTGGAGTCCTACGAGCAGTACTTC. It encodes CASSLVESYEQYF.

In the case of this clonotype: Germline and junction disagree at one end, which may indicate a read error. As DNA, the CDR3 is TGTGCCAGCAGAGAAAGGGAGTGGTTGGATAGCTCCTACAATGAGCAGTACTTT. Its protein is CASREREWLDSSYNEQYF. The genes are TRBV6-1 and TRBJ2-1; tentatively, D is TRBD2 (5 bases). Per the germline V gene, CDR1 is MNHNS and CDR2 is SASEGT. This CDR3 has 18 amino acids.

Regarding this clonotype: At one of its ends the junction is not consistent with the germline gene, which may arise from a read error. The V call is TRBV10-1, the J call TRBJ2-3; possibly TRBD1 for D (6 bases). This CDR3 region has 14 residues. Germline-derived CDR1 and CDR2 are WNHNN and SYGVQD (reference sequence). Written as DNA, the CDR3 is TGCGCGGGCAGTGGGGGCCGAGGCTCAGAGACGCAGTATTTT. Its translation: CAGSGGRGSETQYF.

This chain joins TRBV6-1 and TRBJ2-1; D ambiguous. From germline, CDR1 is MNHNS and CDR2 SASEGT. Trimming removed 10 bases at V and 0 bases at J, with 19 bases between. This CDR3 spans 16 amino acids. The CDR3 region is CANLPPSRPSYNEQFF. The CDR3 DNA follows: TGTGCCAACCTACCCCCGTCGCGTCCCTCCTACAATGAGCAGTTCTTC.

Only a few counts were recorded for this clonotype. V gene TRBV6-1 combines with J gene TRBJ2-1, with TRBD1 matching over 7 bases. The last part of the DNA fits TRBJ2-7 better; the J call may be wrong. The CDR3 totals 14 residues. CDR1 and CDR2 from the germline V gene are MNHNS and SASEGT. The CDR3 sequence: CASSPTGYSYEQYF. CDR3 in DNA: TGTGCCAGCAGCCCGACAGGGTACTCCTACGAGCAGTACTTC.

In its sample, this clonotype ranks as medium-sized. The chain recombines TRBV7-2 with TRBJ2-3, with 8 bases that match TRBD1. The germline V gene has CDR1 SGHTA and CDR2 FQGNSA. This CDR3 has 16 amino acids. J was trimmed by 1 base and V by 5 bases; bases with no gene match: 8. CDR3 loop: CASSPRPRGRTDTQYF. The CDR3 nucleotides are TGTGCCAGCAGCCCCCGCCCCAGGGGGCGCACAGATACGCAGTATTTT.

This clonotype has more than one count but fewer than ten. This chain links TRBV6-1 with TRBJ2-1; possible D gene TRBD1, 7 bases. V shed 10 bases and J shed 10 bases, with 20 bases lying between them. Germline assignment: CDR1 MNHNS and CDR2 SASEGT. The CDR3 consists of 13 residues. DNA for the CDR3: TGTGCCACCGAACCCAGGGGGGTCTACGAGCAGTTCTTC. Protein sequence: CATEPRGVYEQFF.

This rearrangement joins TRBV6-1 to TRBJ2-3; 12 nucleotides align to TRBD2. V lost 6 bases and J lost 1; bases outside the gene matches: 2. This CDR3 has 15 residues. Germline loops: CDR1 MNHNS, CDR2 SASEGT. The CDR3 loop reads CASRRTSGGTDTQYF. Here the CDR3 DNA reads TGTGCCAGCAGACGGACTAGCGGGGGCACAGATACGCAGTATTTT.

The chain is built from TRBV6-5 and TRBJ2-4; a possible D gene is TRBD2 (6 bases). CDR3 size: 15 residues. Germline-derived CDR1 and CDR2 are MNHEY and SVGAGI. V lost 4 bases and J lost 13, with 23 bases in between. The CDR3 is CASSWGVGGKNTQYF. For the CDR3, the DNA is TGTGCCAGCAGTTGGGGGGTGGGAGGTAAAAATACGCAGTACTTC.

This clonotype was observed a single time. The CDR3 nucleotides are TGTGCCAGCAGCGGAAGGCGGGACGGGGAGCTGTTTTTT. Amino acid sequence: CASSGRRDGELFF. V gene TRBV7-8 combines with J gene TRBJ2-2, with D maybe TRBD2 (6 bases). Germline-derived CDR1 and CDR2 are SGHVS and FQNEAQ. The CDR3 is 13 amino acids. V was cut by 5 bases and J by 7 bases, with 11 bases left in between.

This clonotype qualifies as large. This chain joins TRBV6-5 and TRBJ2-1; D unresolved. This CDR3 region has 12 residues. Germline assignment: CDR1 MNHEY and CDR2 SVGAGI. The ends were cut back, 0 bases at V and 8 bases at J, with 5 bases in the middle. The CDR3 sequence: CASSYSSDEQFF. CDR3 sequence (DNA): TGTGCCAGCAGTTACTCGAGCGATGAGCAGTTCTTC.

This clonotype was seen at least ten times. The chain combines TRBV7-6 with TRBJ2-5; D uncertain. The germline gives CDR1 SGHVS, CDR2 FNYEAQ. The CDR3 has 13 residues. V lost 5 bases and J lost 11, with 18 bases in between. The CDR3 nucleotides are TGTGCCAGCAGCACATCCCAAGGGTCAGAGCAGTACTTC. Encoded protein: CASSTSQGSEQYF.

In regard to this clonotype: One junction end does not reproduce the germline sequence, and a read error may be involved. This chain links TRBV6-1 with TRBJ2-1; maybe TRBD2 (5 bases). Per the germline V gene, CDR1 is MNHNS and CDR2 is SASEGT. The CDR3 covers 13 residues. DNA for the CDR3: TGTGCCAGCAGGGAGGAGAGGTCCGATGAGCAGTTCTTT. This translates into CASREERSDEQFF.

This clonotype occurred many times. In DNA, the CDR3 is TGTGCCAGCAAACAGGGGGTTGGTAACGAGCAGTACTTC. Amino acid sequence: CASKQGVGNEQYF. J is TRBJ2-7 and V is TRBV6-1, with 8 bases fitting TRBD1. V lost 7 bases and J lost 5; bases outside the gene matches: 7. Per germline, CDR1 MNHNS and CDR2 SASEGT. There are 13 residues in the CDR3.

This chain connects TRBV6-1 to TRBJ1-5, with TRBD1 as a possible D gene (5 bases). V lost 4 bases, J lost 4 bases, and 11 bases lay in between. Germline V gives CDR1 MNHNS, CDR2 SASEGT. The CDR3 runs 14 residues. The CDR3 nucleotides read TGTGCCAGCAGTGCGGGGGAAAGGAATCAGCCCCAGCATTTT. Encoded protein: CASSAGERNQPQHF.

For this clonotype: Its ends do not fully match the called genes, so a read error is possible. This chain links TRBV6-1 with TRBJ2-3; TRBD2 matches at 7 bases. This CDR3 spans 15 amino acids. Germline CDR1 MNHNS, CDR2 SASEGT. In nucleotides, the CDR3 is TGTGCCAGGGGTGTTGGGGAGCGGGACCAAGATACGCAGTACTTT. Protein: CARGVGERDQDTQYF.

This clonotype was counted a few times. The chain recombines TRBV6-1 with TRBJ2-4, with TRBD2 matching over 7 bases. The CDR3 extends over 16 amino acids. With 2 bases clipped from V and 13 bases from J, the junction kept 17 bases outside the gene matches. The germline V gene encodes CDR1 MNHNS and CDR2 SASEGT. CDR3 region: CASSELGGSDKNTQYF. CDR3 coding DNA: TGTGCCAGCAGTGAATTGGGGGGGAGCGACAAAAACACGCAGTACTTC.

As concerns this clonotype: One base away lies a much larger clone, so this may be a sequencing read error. The CDR3 nucleotides read TGTGCCAGCACTAGGGGCACACACGATGAGCAGTTATTC. Its translation: CASTRGTHDEQLF. V usage is TRBV6-1 and J usage is TRBJ2-1; tentative D call: TRBD1 (5 bases). There are 13 residues in the CDR3. Per the germline V gene, CDR1 is MNHNS and CDR2 is SASEGT.